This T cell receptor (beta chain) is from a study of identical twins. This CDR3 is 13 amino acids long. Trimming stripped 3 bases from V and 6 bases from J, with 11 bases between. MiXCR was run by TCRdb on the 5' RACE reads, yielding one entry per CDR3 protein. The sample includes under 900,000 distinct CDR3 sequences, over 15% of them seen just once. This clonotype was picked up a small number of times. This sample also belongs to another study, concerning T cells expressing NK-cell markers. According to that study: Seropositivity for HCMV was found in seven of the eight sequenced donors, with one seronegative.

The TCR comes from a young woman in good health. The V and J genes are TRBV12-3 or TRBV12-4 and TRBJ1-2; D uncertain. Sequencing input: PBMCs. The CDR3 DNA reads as TGTGCCAGCAGTTTTGGGTCCCCACATGGCTACACCTTC. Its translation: CASSFGSPHGYTF.